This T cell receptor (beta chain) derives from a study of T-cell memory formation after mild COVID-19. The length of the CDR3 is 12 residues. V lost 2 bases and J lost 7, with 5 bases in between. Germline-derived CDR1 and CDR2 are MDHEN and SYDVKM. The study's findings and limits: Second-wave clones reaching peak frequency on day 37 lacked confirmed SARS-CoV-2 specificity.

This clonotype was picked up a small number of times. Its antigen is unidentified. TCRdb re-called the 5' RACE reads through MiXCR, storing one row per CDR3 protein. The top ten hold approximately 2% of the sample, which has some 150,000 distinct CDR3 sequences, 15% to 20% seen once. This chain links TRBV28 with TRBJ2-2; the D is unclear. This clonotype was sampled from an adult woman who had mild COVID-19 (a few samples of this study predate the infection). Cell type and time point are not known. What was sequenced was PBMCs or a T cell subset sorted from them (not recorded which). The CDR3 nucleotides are TGTGCCAGCAGTTTACCTGGCGGGGAGCTGTTTTTT. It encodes CASSLPGGELFF.